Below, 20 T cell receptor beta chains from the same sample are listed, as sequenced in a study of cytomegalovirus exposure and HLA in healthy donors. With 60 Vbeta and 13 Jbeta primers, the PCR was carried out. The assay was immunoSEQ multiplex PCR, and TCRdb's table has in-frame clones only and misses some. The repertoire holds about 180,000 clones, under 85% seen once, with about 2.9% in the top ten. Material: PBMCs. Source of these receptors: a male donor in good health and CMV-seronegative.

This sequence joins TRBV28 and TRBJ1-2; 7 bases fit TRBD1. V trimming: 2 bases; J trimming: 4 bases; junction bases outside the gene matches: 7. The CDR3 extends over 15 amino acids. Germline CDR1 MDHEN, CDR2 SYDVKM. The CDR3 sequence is CASSLRGLEFYGYTF. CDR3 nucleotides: TGTGCCAGCAGTTTAAGGGGGCTAGAATTCTATGGCTACACCTTC.

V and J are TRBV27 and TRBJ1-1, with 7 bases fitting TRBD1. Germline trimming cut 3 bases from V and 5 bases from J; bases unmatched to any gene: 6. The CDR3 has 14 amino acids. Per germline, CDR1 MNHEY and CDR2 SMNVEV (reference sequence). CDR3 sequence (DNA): TGTGCCAGCAGTTTGGAGGGGGCGAGGACTGAAGCTTTCTTT. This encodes CASSLEGARTEAFF.

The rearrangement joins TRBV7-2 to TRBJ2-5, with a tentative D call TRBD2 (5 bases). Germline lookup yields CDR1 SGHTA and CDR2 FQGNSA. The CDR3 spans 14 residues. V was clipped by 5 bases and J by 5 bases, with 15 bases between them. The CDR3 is CASSRGLRQETQYF. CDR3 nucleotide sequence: TGTGCCAGCAGCCGCGGACTTCGGCAGGAGACCCAGTACTTC.

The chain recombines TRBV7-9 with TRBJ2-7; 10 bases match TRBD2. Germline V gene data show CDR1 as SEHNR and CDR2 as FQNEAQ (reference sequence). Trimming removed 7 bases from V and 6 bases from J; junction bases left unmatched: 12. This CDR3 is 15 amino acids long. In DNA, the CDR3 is TGTGCCAGCACCCTGGCCAGCGGGGGGGCCGGCGAGCAGTACTTC. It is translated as CASTLASGGAGEQYF. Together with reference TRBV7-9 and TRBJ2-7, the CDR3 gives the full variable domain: DTGVSQNPRHKITKRGQNVTFRCDPISEHNRLYWYRQTLGQGPEFLTYFQNEAQLEKSRLLSDRFSAERPKGSFSTLEIQRTEQGDSAMYLCASTLASGGAGEQYFGPGTRLTVT.

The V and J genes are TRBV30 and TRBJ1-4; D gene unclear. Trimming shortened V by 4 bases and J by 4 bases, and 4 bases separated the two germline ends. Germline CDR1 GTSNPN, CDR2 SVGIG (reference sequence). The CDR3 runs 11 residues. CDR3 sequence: CAWIFNEKLFF. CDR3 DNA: TGTGCCTGGATCTTTAATGAAAAACTGTTTTTT. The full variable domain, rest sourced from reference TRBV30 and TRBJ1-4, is SQTIHQWPATLVQPVGSPLSLECTVEGTSNPNLYWYRQAAGRGLQLLFYSVGIGQISSEVPQNLSASRPQDRQFILSSKKLLLSDSGFYLCAWIFNEKLFFGSGTQLSVL.

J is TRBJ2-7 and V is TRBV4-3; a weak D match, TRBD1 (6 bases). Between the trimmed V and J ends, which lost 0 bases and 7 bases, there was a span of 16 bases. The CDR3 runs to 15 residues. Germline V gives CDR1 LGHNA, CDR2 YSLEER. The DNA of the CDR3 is TGCGCCAGCAGCCAAGATACCTATTCGAGGGGGGAGCAGTACTTC. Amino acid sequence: CASSQDTYSRGEQYF.

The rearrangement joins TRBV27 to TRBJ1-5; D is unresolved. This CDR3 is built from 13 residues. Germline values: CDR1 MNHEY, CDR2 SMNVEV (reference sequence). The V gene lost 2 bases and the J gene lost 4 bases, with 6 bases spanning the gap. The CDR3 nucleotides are TGTGCCAGCAGTTTAAGCGAGAATCAGCCCCAGCATTTT. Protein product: CASSLSENQPQHF.

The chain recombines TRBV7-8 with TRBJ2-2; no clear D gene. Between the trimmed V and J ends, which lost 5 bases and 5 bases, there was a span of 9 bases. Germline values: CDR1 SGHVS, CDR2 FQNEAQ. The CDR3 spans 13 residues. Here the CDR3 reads CASSPQITGELFF. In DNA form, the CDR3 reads TGTGCCAGCAGCCCCCAGATTACCGGGGAGCTGTTTTTT.

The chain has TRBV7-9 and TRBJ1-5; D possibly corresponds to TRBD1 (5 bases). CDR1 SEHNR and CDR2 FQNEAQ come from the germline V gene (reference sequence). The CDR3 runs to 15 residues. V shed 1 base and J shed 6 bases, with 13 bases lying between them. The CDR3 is CASSLGGEYGQPQHF. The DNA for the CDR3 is TGTGCCAGCAGCTTAGGGGGGGAGTACGGTCAGCCCCAGCATTTT. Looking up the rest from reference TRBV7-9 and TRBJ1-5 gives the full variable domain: DTGVSQNPRHKITKRGQNVTFRCDPISEHNRLYWYRQTLGQGPEFLTYFQNEAQLEKSRLLSDRFSAERPKGSFSTLEIQRTEQGDSAMYLCASSLGGEYGQPQHFGDGTRLSIL.

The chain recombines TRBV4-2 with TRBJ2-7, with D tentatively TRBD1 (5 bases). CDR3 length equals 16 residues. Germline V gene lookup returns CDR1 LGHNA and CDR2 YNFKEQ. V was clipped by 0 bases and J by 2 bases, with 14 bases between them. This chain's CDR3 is CASSQDGPGKAYEQYF. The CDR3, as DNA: TGTGCCAGCAGCCAAGACGGGCCAGGGAAGGCCTACGAGCAGTACTTC.

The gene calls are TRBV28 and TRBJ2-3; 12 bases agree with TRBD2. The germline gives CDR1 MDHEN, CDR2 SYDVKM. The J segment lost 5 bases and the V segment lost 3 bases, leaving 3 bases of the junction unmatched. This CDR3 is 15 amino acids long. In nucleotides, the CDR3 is TGTGCCAGCAGTTTTCTAGCGGGAGGGCGAGATACGCAGTATTTT. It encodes CASSFLAGGRDTQYF.

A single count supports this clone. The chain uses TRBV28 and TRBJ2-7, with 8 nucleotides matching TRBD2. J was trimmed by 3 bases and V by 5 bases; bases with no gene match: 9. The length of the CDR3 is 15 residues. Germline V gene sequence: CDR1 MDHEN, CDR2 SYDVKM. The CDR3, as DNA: TGTGCCAGCAGTGGACCGGGACTAGGTTTCTACGAGCAGTACTTC. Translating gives CASSGPGLGFYEQYF.

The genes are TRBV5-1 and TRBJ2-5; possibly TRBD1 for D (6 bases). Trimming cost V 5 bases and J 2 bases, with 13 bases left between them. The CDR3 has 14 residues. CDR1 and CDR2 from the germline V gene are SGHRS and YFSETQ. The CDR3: CASRAHREQETQYF. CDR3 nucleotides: TGCGCCAGCAGAGCCCACAGGGAACAAGAGACCCAGTACTTC.

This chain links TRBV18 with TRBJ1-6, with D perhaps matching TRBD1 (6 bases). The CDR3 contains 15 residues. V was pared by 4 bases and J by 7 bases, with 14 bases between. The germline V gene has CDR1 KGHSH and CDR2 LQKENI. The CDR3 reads CASSLPGTTNSPLHF. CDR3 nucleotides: TGTGCCAGCTCACTTCCCGGGACAACGAATTCACCCCTCCACTTT.

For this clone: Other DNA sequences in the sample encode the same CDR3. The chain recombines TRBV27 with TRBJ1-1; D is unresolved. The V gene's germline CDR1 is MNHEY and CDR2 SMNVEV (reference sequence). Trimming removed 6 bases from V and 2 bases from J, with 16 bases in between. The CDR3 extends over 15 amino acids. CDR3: CASSLYHGSNTEAFF. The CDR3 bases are TGTGCCAGCAGCCTTTATCACGGGTCCAACACTGAAGCTTTCTTT.

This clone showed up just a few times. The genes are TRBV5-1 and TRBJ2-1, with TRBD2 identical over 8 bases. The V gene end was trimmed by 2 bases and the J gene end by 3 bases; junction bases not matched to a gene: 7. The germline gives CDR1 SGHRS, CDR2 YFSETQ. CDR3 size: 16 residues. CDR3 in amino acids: CASSFNPGLVYNEQFF. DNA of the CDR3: TGCGCCAGCAGCTTCAACCCGGGACTAGTCTACAATGAGCAGTTCTTC.

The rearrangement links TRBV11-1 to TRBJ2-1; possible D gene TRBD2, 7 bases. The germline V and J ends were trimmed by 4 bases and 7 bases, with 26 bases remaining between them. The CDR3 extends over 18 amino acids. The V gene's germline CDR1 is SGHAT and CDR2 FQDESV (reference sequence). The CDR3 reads CASSSRGTKGKGWNEQFF. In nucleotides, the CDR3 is TGTGCCAGCAGCTCAAGGGGGACTAAAGGGAAGGGCTGGAATGAGCAGTTCTTC. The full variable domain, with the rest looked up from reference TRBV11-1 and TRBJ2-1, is EAEVAQSPRYKITEKSQAVAFWCDPISGHATLYWYRQILGQGPELLVQFQDESVVDDSQLPKDRFSAERLKGVDSTLKIQPAELGDSAMYLCASSSRGTKGKGWNEQFFGPGTRLTVL.

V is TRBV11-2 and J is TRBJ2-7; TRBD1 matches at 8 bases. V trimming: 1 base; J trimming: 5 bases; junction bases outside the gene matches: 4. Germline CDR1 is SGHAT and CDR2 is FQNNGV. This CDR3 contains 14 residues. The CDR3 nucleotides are TGTGCCAGCAGCTTAGTCGGGACAGGCAACGAGCAGTACTTC. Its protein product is CASSLVGTGNEQYF. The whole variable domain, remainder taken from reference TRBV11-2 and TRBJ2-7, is EAGVAQSPRYKIIEKRQSVAFWCNPISGHATLYWYQQILGQGPKLLIQFQNNGVVDDSQLPKDRFSAERLKGVDSTLKIQPAKLEDSAVYLCASSLVGTGNEQYFGPGTRLTVT.

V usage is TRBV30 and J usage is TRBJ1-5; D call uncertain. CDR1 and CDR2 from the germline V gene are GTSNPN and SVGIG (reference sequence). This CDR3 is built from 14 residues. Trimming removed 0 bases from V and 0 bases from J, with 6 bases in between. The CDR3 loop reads CAWSVQLSNQPQHF. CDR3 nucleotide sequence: TGTGCCTGGAGTGTACAGCTTAGCAATCAGCCCCAGCATTTT.

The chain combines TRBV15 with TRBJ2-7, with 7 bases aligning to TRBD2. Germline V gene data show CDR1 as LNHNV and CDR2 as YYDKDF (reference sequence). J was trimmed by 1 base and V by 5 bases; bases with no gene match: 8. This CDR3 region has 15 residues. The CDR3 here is CATSSWDYQSYEQYF. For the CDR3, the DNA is TGTGCCACCAGCTCCTGGGACTACCAATCCTACGAGCAGTACTTC.